The sequence of this T cell receptor (beta chain) was determined in a study of cytomegalovirus exposure and HLA in healthy donors. Study results and caveats: Some V segments, including TRBV6-2 and TRBV6-3, were excluded as indistinguishable.

With respect to this clone: The antigen is not known.

PCR used 60 Vbeta primers and 13 Jbeta primers. The protocol was immunoSEQ multiplex PCR, while the TCRdb copy is restricted to in-frame clones and leaves out a portion. The sample lists over 95,000 clones; 74% were seen once. Trimming removed 0 bases at V and 1 base at J, with 13 bases between. Germline V gene data show CDR1 as SNHLY and CDR2 as FYNNEI. The CDR3 contains 17 residues. Specimen: PBMCs. The clonotype was recovered from a woman aged 40-49 years in good health and CMV-seropositive. The chain recombines TRBV2 with TRBJ2-4; a weak D match, TRBD2 (5 bases). The CDR3 loop is CASSEAFLLAAKNIQYF. In DNA, the CDR3 is TGTGCCAGCAGTGAAGCTTTTCTTTTAGCGGCCAAAAACATTCAGTACTTC. The whole variable domain, remainder taken from reference TRBV2 and TRBJ2-4, is EPEVTQTPSHQVTQMGQEVILRCVPISNHLYFYWYRQILGQKVEFLVSFYNNEISEKSEIFDDQFSVERPDGSNFTLKIRSTKLEDSAMYFCASSEAFLLAAKNIQYFGAGTRLSVL.